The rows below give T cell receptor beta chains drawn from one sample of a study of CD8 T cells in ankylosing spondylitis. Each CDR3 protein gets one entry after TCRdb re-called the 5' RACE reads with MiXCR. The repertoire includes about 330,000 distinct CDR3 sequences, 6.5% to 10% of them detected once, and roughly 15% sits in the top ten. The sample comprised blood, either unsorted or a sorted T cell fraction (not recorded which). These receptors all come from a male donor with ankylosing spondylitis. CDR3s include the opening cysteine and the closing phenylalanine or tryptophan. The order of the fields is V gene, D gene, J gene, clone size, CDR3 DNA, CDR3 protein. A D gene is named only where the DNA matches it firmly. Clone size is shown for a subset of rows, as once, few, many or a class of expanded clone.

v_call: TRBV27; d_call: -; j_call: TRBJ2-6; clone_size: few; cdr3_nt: TGTGCCAGCAGTTACCGCCCCTCCGGGGCCAACGTCCTGACTTTC; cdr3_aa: CASSYRPSGANVLTF
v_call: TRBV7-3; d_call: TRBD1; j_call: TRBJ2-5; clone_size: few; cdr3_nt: TGTGCCAGCAGCTCCGGACAGGGATACCAAGAGACCCAGTACTTC; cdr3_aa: CASSSGQGYQETQYF
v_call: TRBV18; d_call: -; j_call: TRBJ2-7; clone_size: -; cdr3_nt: TGTGCCAGCTCACCGGGACGGAATTCCTACGAGCAGTACTTC; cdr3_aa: CASSPGRNSYEQYF
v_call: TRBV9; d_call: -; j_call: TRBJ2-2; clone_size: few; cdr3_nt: TGTGCCAGCAGCGTAGCAGGTCTGAACACCGGGGAGCTGTTTTTT; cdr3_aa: CASSVAGLNTGELFF
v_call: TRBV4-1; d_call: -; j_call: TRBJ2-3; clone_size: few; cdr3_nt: TGCGCCAGCAGCCAAGATAGGACGGGCACAGATACGCAGTATTTT; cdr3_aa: CASSQDRTGTDTQYF
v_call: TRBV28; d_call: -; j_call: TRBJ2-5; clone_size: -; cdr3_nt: TGTGCCAGCAGTTTACAGGTCGCCTACCAAGAGACCCAGTACTTC; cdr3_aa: CASSLQVAYQETQYF
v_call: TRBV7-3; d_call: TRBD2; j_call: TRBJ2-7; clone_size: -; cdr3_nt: TGTGCCAGCAGCTTAAATCCTAGCGGGAGGGCTGGCGAGCAGTACTTC; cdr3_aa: CASSLNPSGRAGEQYF
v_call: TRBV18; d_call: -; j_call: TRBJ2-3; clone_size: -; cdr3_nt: TGTGCCAGCTCACCCTATTCACCTGTTGGTGCAGATACGCAGTATTTT; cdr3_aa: CASSPYSPVGADTQYF
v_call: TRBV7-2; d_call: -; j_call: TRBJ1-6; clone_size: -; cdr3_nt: TGTGCCAGCAGCTTAGCCTCCGGAAGGAGTTCACCCCTCCACTTT; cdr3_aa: CASSLASGRSSPLHF
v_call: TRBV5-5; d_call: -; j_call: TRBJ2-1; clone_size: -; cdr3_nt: TGTGCCAGCAGCCTGACCGGGACTCCAACCGACTACAATGAGCAGTTCTTC; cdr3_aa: CASSLTGTPTDYNEQFF
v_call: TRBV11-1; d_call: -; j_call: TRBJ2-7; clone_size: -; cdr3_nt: TGTGCCAGCAGCCGAGAACCGACAGGACTAACCTACGAGCAGTACTTC; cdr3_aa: CASSREPTGLTYEQYF
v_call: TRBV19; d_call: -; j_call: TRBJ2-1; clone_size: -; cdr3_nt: TGTGCCAGTAGTTTGACTCCGCCAAACTTATTTTACAATGAGCAGTTCTTC; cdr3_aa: CASSLTPPNLFYNEQFF
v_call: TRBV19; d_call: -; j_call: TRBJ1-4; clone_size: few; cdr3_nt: TGTGCCAGTACTACACTAAGGGGCAGCTATGAAAAACTGTTTTTT; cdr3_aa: CASTTLRGSYEKLFF
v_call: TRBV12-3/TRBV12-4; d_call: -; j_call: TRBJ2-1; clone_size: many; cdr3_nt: TGTGCCAGCAGTTTTGGCGGGCTCTACAATGAGCAGTTCTTC; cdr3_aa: CASSFGGLYNEQFF
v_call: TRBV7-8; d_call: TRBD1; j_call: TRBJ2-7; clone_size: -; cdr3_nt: TGTGCCAGCAGCCAACAGGGGAACGAGCAGTACTTC; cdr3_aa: CASSQQGNEQYF
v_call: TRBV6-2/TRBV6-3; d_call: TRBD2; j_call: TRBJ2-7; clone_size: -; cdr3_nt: TGTGCCAGCAGTTATTCGGGGGGTAGCGGATCCTACGAGCAGTACTTC; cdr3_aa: CASSYSGGSGSYEQYF
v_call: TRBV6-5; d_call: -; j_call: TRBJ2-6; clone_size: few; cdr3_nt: TGTGCCAGCAGTTACTCTTTCTTAACAGACGCTGGGGCCAACGTCCTGACTTTC; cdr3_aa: CASSYSFLTDAGANVLTF
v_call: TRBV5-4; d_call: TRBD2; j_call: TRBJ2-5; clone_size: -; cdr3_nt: TGTGCCAGCAGCTTGGAGGGACTAGCGGGAGGCGGAGAGACCCAGTACTTC; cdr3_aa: CASSLEGLAGGGETQYF
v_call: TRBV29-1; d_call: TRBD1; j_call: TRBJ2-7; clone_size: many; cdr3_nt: TGCAGCGTTGAAGCGGGACAGGGCTACGAGCAGTACTTC; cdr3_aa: CSVEAGQGYEQYF
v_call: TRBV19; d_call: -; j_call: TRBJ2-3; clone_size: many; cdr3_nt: TGTGCCAGCGATAGCGGACAAGGAACAGATACGCAGTATTTT; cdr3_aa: CASDSGQGTDTQYF
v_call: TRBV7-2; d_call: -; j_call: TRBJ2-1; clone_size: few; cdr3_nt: TGTGCCAGCAGCCCCTGGAGGAGCGGAGGCTACAATGAGCAGTTCTTC; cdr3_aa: CASSPWRSGGYNEQFF
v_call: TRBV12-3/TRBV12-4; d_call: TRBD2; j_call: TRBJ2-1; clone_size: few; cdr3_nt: TGTGCCAGCAGACAGCGGGACTCCTACAATGAGCAGTTCTTC; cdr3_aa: CASRQRDSYNEQFF
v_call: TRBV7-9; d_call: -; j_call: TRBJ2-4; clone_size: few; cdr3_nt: TGTGCCAGCAGCCCGACAGTAATTAGGGCCAAAAACATTCAGTACTTC; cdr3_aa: CASSPTVIRAKNIQYF
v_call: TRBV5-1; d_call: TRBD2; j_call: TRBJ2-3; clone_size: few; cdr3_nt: TGCGCCAGCAGCGGGGGGGATAGCACAGATACGCAGTATTTT; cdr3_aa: CASSGGDSTDTQYF
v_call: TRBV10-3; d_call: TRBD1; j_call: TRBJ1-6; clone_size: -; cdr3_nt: TGTGCCATCAGCTGGGACAGTCGGGGTTCACCCCTCCACTTT; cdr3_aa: CAISWDSRGSPLHF
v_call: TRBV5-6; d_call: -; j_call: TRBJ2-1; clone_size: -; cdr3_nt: TGTGCCAGCAGCTTAGACCGAAGCTACAGATACAATGAGCAGTTCTTC; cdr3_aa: CASSLDRSYRYNEQFF
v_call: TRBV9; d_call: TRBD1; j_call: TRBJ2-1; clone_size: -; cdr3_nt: TGTGCCAGCAGCGTAGGCGGACAGGGGAGATCGTTAACCTACAATGAGCAGTTCTTC; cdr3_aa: CASSVGGQGRSLTYNEQFF
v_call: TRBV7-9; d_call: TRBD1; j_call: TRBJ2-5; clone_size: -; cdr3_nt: TGTGCCAGCAGCCCTGTGACTGACAGGGCGGAGACCCAGTACTTC; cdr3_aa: CASSPVTDRAETQYF
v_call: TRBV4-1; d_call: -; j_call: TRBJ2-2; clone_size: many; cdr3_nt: TGCGCCAGCAGCCAAGTTGTAGACACCGGGGAGCTGTTTTTT; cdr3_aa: CASSQVVDTGELFF
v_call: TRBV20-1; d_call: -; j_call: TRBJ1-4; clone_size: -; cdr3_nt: TGCAGTGCGGGGGGGGCTGGGAATGAAAAACTGTTTTTT; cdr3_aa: CSAGGAGNEKLFF
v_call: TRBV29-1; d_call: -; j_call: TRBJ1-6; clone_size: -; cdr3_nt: TGCAGCGTTCAGGACGAAGGCTCACCCCTCCACTTT; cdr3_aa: CSVQDEGSPLHF
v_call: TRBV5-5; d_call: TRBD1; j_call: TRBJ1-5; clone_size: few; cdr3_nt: TGTGCCAGCAGTTTTAGACCACAGGGGCAGCCCCAGCATTTT; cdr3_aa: CASSFRPQGQPQHF
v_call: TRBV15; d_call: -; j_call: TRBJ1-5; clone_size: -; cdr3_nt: TGTGCCACCAGCAGAGATCATTCAGAGGAGCCCCAGCATTTT; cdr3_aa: CATSRDHSEEPQHF
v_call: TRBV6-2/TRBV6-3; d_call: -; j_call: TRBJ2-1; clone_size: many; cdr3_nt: TGTGCCAGTGGAGGGCTAGCAGAGTCCTACAATGAGCAGTTCTTC; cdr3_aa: CASGGLAESYNEQFF
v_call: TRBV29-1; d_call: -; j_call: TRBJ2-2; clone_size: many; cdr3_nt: TGCAGCGTTGAAGACCTTCTAGCTGGAGGGACCGGGGAGCTGTTTTTT; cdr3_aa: CSVEDLLAGGTGELFF
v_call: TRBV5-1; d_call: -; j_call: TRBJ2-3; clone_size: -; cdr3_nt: TGCGCCAGCAGCTGGGGGTGGGAGAATACGCAGTATTTT; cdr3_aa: CASSWGWENTQYF
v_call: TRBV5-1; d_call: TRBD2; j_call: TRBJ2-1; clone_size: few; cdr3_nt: TGCGCCAGCAGCGATACTAGCGGGAGAGGGTATGAGCAGTTCTTC; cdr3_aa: CASSDTSGRGYEQFF
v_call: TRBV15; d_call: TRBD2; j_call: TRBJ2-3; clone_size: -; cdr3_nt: TGTGCCACCAGCAGGACCGGGACTAGCGGCACAGATACGCAGTATTTT; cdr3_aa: CATSRTGTSGTDTQYF
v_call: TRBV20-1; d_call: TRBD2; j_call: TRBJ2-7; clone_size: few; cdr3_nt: TGCAGTGCTAGTCTAGCGGGGAACTCCTACGAGCAGTACTTC; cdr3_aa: CSASLAGNSYEQYF
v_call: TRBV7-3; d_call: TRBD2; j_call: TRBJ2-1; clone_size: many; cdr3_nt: TGTGCCAGCAGCTTAACCGGGACTAGCGGGAGTTGGGATGAGCAGTTCTTC; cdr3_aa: CASSLTGTSGSWDEQFF
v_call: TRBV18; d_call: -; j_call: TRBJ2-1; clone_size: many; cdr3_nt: TGTGCCAGCTCACCCGTCAGAGGAGCCGAACGGGATGAGCAGTTCTTC; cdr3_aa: CASSPVRGAERDEQFF
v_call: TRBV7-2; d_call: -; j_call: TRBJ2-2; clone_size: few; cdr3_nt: TGTGCCAGCAGCTTCCTAGTCGAGGCCACCGGGGAGCTGTTTTTT; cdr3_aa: CASSFLVEATGELFF
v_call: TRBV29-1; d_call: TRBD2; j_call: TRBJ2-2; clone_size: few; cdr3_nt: TGCAGCGTTGAAGCGTATGGCGGGAGGGACACCGGGGAGCTGTTTTTT; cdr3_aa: CSVEAYGGRDTGELFF
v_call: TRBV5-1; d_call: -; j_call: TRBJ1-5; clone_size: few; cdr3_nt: TGCGCCAGCAGCTTGGTTCCAGGGCCTAATAGCAATCAGCCCCAGCATTTT; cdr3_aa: CASSLVPGPNSNQPQHF
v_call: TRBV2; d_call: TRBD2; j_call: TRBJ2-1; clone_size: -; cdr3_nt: TGTGCCACCAAGTTAAGGCGGGAGGGTGGCCGCGAGCAGTTCTTC; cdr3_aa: CATKLRREGGREQFF